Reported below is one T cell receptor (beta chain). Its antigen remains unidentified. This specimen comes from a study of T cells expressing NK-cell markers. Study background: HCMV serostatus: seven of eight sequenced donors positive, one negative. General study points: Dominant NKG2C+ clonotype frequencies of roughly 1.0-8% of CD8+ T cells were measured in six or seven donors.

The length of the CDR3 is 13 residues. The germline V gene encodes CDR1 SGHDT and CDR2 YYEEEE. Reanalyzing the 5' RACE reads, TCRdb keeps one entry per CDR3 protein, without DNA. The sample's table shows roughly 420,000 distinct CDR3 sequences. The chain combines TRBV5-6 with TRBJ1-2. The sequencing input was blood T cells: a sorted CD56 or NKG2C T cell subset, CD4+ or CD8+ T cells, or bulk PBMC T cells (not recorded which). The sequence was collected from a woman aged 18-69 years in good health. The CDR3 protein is CASSLGGKYGYTF.